Following are 13 T cell receptor beta chains from one sample sequenced in a study of T cell repertoires in cytomegalovirus infection. TCRdb fed the reads into MiXCR, producing one record per CDR3 protein. The sample lists approximately 260,000 distinct CDR3 sequences, over 15% seen once, with around 43% in the top ten. The sample taken for sequencing was CD8+ T cells from PBMCs. These receptors originate from a human donor in good health (CMV status not recorded). Some clones in this sample may be carry-over from other donors' samples.

This clonotype was counted many times. V and J are TRBV2 and TRBJ1-1; D not resolved. The CDR3 loop spans 15 amino acids. Trimming cost V 8 bases and J 1 base, with 17 bases left between them. Germline assignment: CDR1 SNHLY and CDR2 FYNNEI. In DNA, the CDR3 is TGTGCCAGCCTTCTTAGTCGGATAACGAACACTGAAGCTTTCTTT. Protein: CASLLSRITNTEAFF.

The chain couples TRBV20-1 to TRBJ2-1; the D call may be TRBD1 or TRBD2 (5 bases each). CDR3 length: 18 residues. The V end lost 0 bases, the J end lost 0 bases, and 18 bases lay between the germline ends. The germline V gene has CDR1 DFQATT and CDR2 SNEGSKA (reference sequence). The CDR3 DNA sequence: TGCAGTGCTAGAGATCTTGGGACCTCAGAGCCCTCCTACAATGAGCAGTTCTTC. It encodes CSARDLGTSEPSYNEQFF.

For this clonotype: Germline is not matched at one junction end, which may reflect a read error. The chain employs TRBV4-3 and TRBJ2-3; 7 nucleotides align to TRBD2. Germline V gene data show CDR1 as LGHNA and CDR2 as YSLEER. The CDR3 is 16 residues long. The CDR3 bases are TGCGCCAGCACCCAAGGGAGGGCAGGCGCCACAGATACGCAGTATTTT. Encoded protein: CASTQGRAGATDTQYF.

This clonotype showed up many times. V usage is TRBV7-9 and J usage is TRBJ1-3; 7 bases match TRBD1. CDR1 SEHNR and CDR2 FQNEAQ come from the germline V gene (reference sequence). With 5 bases clipped from V and 2 bases from J, the junction kept 12 bases outside the gene matches. The CDR3 spans 17 residues. The CDR3, as DNA: TGTGCCAGCAGCCACCGGGACAGAGGGCCGACTGGAAACACCATATATTTT. It encodes CASSHRDRGPTGNTIYF.

This clonotype was observed at least ten times. The gene calls are TRBV2 and TRBJ1-1, with D uncertain. Germline V gene data show CDR1 as SNHLY and CDR2 as FYNNEI. The V and J ends lost 6 bases and 11 bases respectively, with 10 bases between them. The CDR3 runs to 10 residues. The CDR3 protein is CASSGRPAFF. CDR3 bases: TGTGCCAGCAGCGGAAGGCCGGCTTTCTTT.

Concerning this clonotype itself: As the CDR3 is not closed by the conserved phenylalanine or tryptophan, this likely results from a read error. This chain links TRBV7-2 with TRBJ2-5, with 8 bases fitting TRBD2. Germline V gene sequence: CDR1 SGHTA, CDR2 FQGNSA. Trimming removed 4 bases from V and 0 bases from J; junction bases left unmatched: 10. CDR3 length: 17 residues. The CDR3 reads CASSWDYSGEDQETQYL. CDR3 DNA sequence: TGTGCCAGCAGCTGGGATTATAGCGGGGAAGACCAAGAGACCCAGTACTTA.

The chain joins TRBV25-1 to TRBJ2-3; D unresolved. The CDR3 runs to 15 residues. Trimming pared 6 bases from V and 2 bases from J, leaving 15 bases between. The germline V gene has CDR1 MGHDK and CDR2 SYGVNS. CDR3 in amino acids: CASSLEWADTDTQYF. CDR3 bases: TGTGCCAGCAGCCTCGAGTGGGCCGACACAGATACGCAGTATTTT.

In regard to this clonotype: A much larger clone lies one base from this, so it may be a read error. The chain uses TRBV7-6 and TRBJ2-3; 9 positions agree with TRBD1. Germline V gene sequence: CDR1 SGHVS, CDR2 FNYEAQ. The CDR3 is made up of 14 amino acids. CDR3 region: CGSSSQGASDTQYF. As DNA, the CDR3 is TGTGGCAGCAGCTCACAGGGGGCGTCAGATACGCAGTATTTT.

This clonotype came up many times. The chain recombines TRBV7-2 with TRBJ2-1, with D maybe TRBD1 (7 bases). From germline, CDR1 is SGHTA and CDR2 FQGNSA. The ends were cut back, 2 bases at V and 5 bases at J, with 16 bases in the middle. This CDR3 spans 16 amino acids. The CDR3: CASSLNRGTDNNEQFF. The CDR3 region has the DNA TGTGCCAGCAGCTTAAATCGGGGGACAGACAACAATGAGCAGTTCTTC. The entire variable domain, with the rest obtained from reference TRBV7-2 and TRBJ2-1, is as follows: GAGVSQSPSNKVTEKGKDVELRCDPISGHTALYWYRQSLGQGLEFLIYFQGNSAPDKSGLPSDRFSAERTGGSVSTLTIQRTQQEDSAVYLCASSLNRGTDNNEQFFGPGTRLTVL.

This clonotype was seen ten or more times. This chain links TRBV7-6 with TRBJ2-3, with a tentative D call TRBD2 (6 bases). The V gene lost 1 base and the J gene lost 5 bases, with 16 bases spanning the gap. Germline V lookup: CDR1 SGHVS, CDR2 FNYEAQ. The CDR3 length is 16 residues. The CDR3 DNA sequence: TGTGCCAGCAGCTTAGTTGGACTGGGAGCGGGAGATACGCAGTATTTT. Translated: CASSLVGLGAGDTQYF.

This chain uses TRBV10-3 with TRBJ1-1; 7 bases map to TRBD1. J gave up 6 bases and V 7 bases, and 8 bases lay outside the gene matches. The CDR3 runs 13 residues. Germline CDR1 ENHRY, CDR2 SYGVKD. As DNA, the CDR3 is TGTGCCATCAAGGAAGGTCAGGGGGCTGAAGCTTTCTTT. Translation: CAIKEGQGAEAFF.

V usage is TRBV29-1 and J usage is TRBJ2-2; D unresolved. The CDR3 length is 12 residues. The germline V gene encodes CDR1 SQVTM and CDR2 ANQGSEA. V gave up 0 bases and J gave up 7 bases, with 6 bases separating them. The CDR3 DNA sequence: TGCAGCGTTGAAGAAGTCAGCGGGGAGCTGTTTTTT. This sequence encodes CSVEEVSGELFF.

This clonotype was counted at least ten times. V gene TRBV19 combines with J gene TRBJ1-1; D not certain. CDR1 and CDR2 from the germline V gene are LNHDA and SQIVND (reference sequence). This CDR3 comprises 13 residues. The V gene lost 5 bases and the J gene lost 5 bases, with 12 bases spanning the gap. CDR3 protein: CASSAPTGTEAFF. CDR3 DNA sequence: TGTGCCAGTAGTGCACCCACCGGGACTGAAGCTTTCTTT. Together with reference TRBV19 and TRBJ1-1, the CDR3 gives the full variable domain: DGGITQSPKYLFRKEGQNVTLSCEQNLNHDAMYWYRQDPGQGLRLIYYSQIVNDFQKGDIAEGYSVSREKKESFPLTVTSAQKNPTAFYLCASSAPTGTEAFFGQGTRLTVV.